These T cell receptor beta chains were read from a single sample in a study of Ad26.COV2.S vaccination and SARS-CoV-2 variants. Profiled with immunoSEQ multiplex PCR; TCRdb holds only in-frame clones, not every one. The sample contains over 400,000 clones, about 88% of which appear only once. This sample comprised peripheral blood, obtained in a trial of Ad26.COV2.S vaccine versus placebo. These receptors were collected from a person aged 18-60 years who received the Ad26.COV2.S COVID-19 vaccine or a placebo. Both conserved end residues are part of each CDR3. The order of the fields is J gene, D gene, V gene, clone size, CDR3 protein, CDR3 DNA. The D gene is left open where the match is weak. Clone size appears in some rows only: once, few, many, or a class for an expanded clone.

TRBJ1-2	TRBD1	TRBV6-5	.	CASSSGQGDGYTF	TGTGCCAGCAGTTCCGGACAGGGGGATGGCTACACCTTC
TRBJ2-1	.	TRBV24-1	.	CATSDSRASYNEQFF	TGTGCCACCAGTGATTCGCGGGCCTCCTACAATGAGCAGTTCTTC
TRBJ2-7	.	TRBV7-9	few	CASSRGFEQYF	TGTGCCAGCAGCCGGGGGTTCGAGCAGTACTTC
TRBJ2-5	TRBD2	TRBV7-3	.	CASSLGAGGPLETQYF	TGTGCCAGCAGCTTAGGAGCGGGGGGACCCTTGGAGACCCAGTACTTC
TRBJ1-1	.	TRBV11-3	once	CASSLEVGTEAFF	TGTGCCAGCAGCCTAGAGGTGGGCACTGAAGCTTTCTTT
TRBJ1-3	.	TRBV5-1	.	CASSLPGNTIYF	TGCGCCAGCAGCCTGCCCGGAAACACCATATATTTT
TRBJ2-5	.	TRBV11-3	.	CASSLVTHAETQYF	TGTGCCAGCAGCTTAGTGACCCACGCGGAGACCCAGTACTTC
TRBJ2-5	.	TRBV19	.	CASSINGAVETQYF	TGTGCCAGTAGTATTAACGGGGCCGTAGAGACCCAGTACTTC
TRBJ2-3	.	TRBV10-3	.	CAISDVLTDTQYF	TGTGCCATCAGTGACGTTTTGACAGATACGCAGTATTTT
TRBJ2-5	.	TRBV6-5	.	CASSVTRSPQETQYF	TGTGCCAGCAGCGTCACTCGATCCCCTCAAGAGACCCAGTACTTC
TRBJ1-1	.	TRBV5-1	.	CASSVSQNTEAFF	TGCGCCAGCAGCGTATCACAGAACACTGAAGCTTTCTTT
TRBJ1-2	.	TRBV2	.	CASSGAGPSYGYTF	TGTGCCAGCAGTGGTGCCGGACCGTCCTATGGCTACACCTTC
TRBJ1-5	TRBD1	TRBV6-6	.	CASSYGDRLGGQPQHF	TGTGCCAGCAGTTACGGGGACAGGTTGGGAGGTCAGCCCCAGCATTTT
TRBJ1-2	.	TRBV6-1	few	CASSERAVYGYTF	TGTGCCAGCAGTGAACGGGCAGTCTATGGCTACACCTTC
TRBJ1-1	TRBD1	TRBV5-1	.	CASSSSTGGRTEAFF	TGCGCCAGCAGCTCATCGACAGGGGGGAGGACTGAAGCTTTCTTT
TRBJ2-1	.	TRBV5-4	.	CASSSGRYNEQFF	TGTGCCAGCAGCTCCGGGAGATACAATGAGCAGTTCTTC
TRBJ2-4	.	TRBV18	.	CASSPLDTGLAKNIQYF	TGTGCCAGCTCACCACTGGATACGGGTCTAGCCAAAAACATTCAGTACTTC
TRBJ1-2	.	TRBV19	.	CASSISPQNYGYTF	TGTGCCAGTAGTATAAGCCCACAGAACTATGGCTACACCTTC
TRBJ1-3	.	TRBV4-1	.	CASSQVVQHRGNTIYF	TGCGCCAGCAGCCAAGTAGTCCAGCACCGTGGAAACACCATATATTTT
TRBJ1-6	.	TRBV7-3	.	CASSIRGGSYNSPLHF	TGTGCCAGCAGCATCAGGGGTGGCTCCTATAATTCACCCCTCCACTTT
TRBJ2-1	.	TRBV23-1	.	CASSRGSGNEQFF	TGCGCCAGCAGTCGGGGTAGCGGCAATGAGCAGTTCTTC
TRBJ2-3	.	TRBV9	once	CASSSRASSDTQYF	TGTGCCAGCAGCTCCAGGGCCAGCTCAGATACGCAGTATTTT
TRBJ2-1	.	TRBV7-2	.	CASSLEGWAYNEQFF	TGTGCCAGCAGCTTAGAGGGATGGGCCTACAATGAGCAGTTCTTC
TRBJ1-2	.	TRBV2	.	CASSGPEIYGYTF	TGTGCCAGCAGTGGCCCGGAAATCTATGGCTACACCTTC
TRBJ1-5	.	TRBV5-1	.	CASSPGWGSNQPQHF	TGCGCCAGCAGCCCAGGATGGGGTAGCAATCAGCCCCAGCATTTT
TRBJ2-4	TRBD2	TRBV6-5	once	CASSPPGGNIQYF	TGTGCCAGCAGTCCCCCGGGGGGAAACATTCAGTACTTC
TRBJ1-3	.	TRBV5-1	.	CASSLGTEGNTIYF	TGCGCCAGCAGCCTCGGGACGGAGGGAAACACCATATATTTT
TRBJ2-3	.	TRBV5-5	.	CASSLEAKRTDTQYF	TGTGCCAGCAGCTTGGAGGCCAAACGCACAGATACGCAGTATTTT
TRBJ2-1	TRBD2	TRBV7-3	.	CASSLLAGGLNEQFF	TGTGCCAGCAGCTTACTAGCGGGAGGTCTCAATGAGCAGTTCTTC
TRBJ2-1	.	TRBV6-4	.	CASSGRGGHDEQFF	TGTGCCAGCAGTGGAAGGGGGGGCCACGATGAGCAGTTCTTC
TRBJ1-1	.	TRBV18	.	CASSPGHANTEAFF	TGTGCCAGCTCACCGGGACACGCGAACACTGAAGCTTTCTTT
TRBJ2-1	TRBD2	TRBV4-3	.	CASSQVTSASYSYNEQFF	TGCGCCAGCAGCCAAGTCACTAGCGCTAGCTACTCCTACAATGAGCAGTTCTTC
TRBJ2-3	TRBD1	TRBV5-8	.	CASSPDRGKDTQYF	TGTGCCAGCAGCCCGGACAGGGGCAAAGATACGCAGTATTTT
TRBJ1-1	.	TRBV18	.	CASSSQGFDTEAFF	TGTGCCAGCTCGTCACAGGGATTCGACACTGAAGCTTTCTTT
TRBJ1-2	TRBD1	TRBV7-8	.	CASSLAGFRSGQGYGYTF	TGTGCCAGCAGCTTAGCGGGTTTTCGATCGGGACAGGGATATGGCTACACCTTC
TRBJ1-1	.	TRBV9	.	CASSVVSNTEAFF	TGTGCCAGCAGCGTAGTGTCGAACACTGAAGCTTTCTTT
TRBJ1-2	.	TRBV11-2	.	CASSLSGSDPYGYTF	TGTGCCAGCAGCTTAAGCGGCAGCGACCCTTATGGCTACACCTTC
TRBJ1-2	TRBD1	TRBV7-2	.	CASTQTGVTYGYTF	TGTGCCAGCACCCAGACAGGGGTTACCTATGGCTACACCTTC
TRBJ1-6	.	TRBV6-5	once	CASSYSGGGNSPLHF	TGTGCCAGCAGTTATAGTGGGGGCGGGAATTCACCCCTCCACTTT
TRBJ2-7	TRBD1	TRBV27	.	CASSPGTGPVNYEQYF	TGTGCCAGCAGTCCGGGGACAGGCCCCGTCAACTACGAGCAGTACTTC
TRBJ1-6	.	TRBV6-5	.	CASSPRDWDSPLHF	TGTGCCAGCAGCCCCCGGGATTGGGATTCACCCCTCCACTTT
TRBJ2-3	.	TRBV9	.	CASSYLAGTDTQYF	TGTGCCAGCAGCTACTTAGCGGGCACAGATACGCAGTATTTT
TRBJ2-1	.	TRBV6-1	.	CASSERDEAYNEQFF	TGTGCCAGCAGTGAACGGGACGAGGCCTACAATGAGCAGTTCTTC
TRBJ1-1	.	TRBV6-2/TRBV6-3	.	CASSSLLGATEAFF	TGTGCCAGCAGCTCTTTGTTGGGGGCCACTGAAGCTTTCTTT
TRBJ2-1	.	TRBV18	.	CASSPTREQVF	TGTGCCAGCTCACCGACACGGGAGCAGGTCTTC